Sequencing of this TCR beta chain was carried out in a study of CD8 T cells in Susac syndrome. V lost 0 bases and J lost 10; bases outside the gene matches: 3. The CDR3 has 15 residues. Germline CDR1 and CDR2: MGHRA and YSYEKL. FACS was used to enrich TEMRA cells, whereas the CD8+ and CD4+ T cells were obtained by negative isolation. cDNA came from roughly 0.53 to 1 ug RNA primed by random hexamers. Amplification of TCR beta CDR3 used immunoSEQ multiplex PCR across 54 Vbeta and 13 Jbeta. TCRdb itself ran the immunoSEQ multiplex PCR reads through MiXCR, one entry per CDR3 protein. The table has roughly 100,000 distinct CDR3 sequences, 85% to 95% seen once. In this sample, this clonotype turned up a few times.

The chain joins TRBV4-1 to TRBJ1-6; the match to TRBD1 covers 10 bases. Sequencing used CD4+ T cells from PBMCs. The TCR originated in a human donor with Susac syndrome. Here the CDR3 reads CASSQDGTGVSPLHF. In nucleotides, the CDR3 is TGCGCCAGCAGCCAAGATGGGACAGGGGTCTCACCCCTCCACTTT.